Below are 29 T cell receptor beta chains sequenced from a single sample in a study of radiation and T cells in renal cell carcinoma. Method: immunoSEQ multiplex PCR; TCRdb's copy keeps in-frame clones and lacks some. Of approximately 16,000 clones in the sample, 58% were seen once. Treatment meaning: treatment-naive control, cytoreductive nephrectomy. Source: tumor tissue, taken from a patient whose treatment was nephrectomy without radiotherapy. Every receptor here comes from a man aged 35 to 55 with renal cell carcinoma.

The rearrangement links TRBV29-1 to TRBJ1-2, with a weak D call TRBD1 (5 bases). CDR1 and CDR2 from the germline V gene are SQVTM and ANQGSEA. The V end lost 3 bases, the J end lost 3 bases, and 8 bases lay between the germline ends. The CDR3 spans 12 residues. In nucleotides, the CDR3 is TGCAGCGTTGATAGGGGTTACTATGGCTACACCTTC. Translated, it gives CSVDRGYYGYTF.

The chain has TRBV9 and TRBJ2-3; 11 bases match TRBD2. The V gene's germline CDR1 is SGDLS and CDR2 YYNGEE. The CDR3 is made up of 16 amino acids. After removal of 3 bases from V and 4 bases from J, the junction contained 7 bases not matched to a gene. The CDR3 DNA is TGTGCCAGCAGCGAGACTAGCGGGGAATCGTCAGATACGCAGTATTTT. It yields the protein CASSETSGESSDTQYF.

This clone was observed a few times. J is TRBJ1-2 and V is TRBV28; possibly TRBD1 for D (6 bases). The ends were cut back, 7 bases at V and 4 bases at J, with 10 bases in the middle. This CDR3 region has 12 residues. Germline CDR1 MDHEN, CDR2 SYDVKM. As DNA, the CDR3 is TGTGCCAGCAATAAACAGGGCTATGGCTACACCTTC. Amino acid sequence: CASNKQGYGYTF.

This clone was counted only a few times. The gene calls are TRBV6-1 and TRBJ1-3; D gene uncertain. The V gene's germline CDR1 is MNHNS and CDR2 SASEGT. This CDR3 spans 14 amino acids. The V and J ends lost 7 bases and 2 bases respectively, with 12 bases between them. The CDR3 DNA sequence: TGTGCCAGCAAGGGCAGAAACCCTGGAAACACCATATATTTT. Translating it yields CASKGRNPGNTIYF.

This chain joins TRBV5-6 and TRBJ2-3, with D maybe TRBD2 (7 bases). CDR1 SGHDT and CDR2 YYEEEE come from the germline V gene. CDR3 length: 15 residues. V was trimmed by 2 bases and J by 6 bases, leaving 16 bases between them. This chain's CDR3 is CASSFSGGAWDTQYF. CDR3 DNA sequence: TGTGCCAGCAGCTTTAGTGGGGGGGCATGGGATACGCAGTATTTT.

This clone was counted once. The gene calls are TRBV6-6 and TRBJ2-3; the D gene is possibly TRBD1 (6 bases). In germline, CDR1 is MNHNY, CDR2 SVGAGI (reference sequence). V gave up 2 bases and J gave up 1 base, with 10 bases separating them. The CDR3 sequence is 15 residues long. In DNA, the CDR3 is TGTGCCAGCAGTTACCCGACAGGACGCACAGATACGCAGTATTTT. It specifies CASSYPTGRTDTQYF.

The chain combines TRBV6-6 with TRBJ1-5; unclear D gene. CDR1 and CDR2 from the germline V gene are MNHNY and SVGAGI (reference sequence). This CDR3 region has 12 residues. V was trimmed by 0 bases and J by 7 bases, leaving 4 bases between them. Written as DNA, the CDR3 is TGTGCCAGCAGTTACTCGGGGCAGCCCCAGCATTTT. Translation: CASSYSGQPQHF.

For the CDR3, the DNA is TGTGCCAGCAGTTCCGAATCGCGGGGCGGCACAGATACGCAGTATTTT. Residues: CASSSESRGGTDTQYF. The chain combines TRBV6-4 with TRBJ2-3; weak D call: TRBD2 (6 bases). There are 16 residues in the CDR3. V gave up 5 bases and J gave up 1 base, with 16 bases separating them. Germline CDR1 is MRHNA and CDR2 is SNTAGT.

This clone was observed many times. The chain uses TRBV27 and TRBJ1-2; tentative D call: TRBD1 (6 bases). Germline values: CDR1 MNHEY, CDR2 SMNVEV (reference sequence). The CDR3 runs to 13 residues. V was cut by 6 bases and J by 10 bases, with 18 bases left in between. CDR3: CASRGTGAMSYTF. The DNA of the CDR3 is TGTGCCAGCAGAGGGACGGGGGCTATGTCCTACACCTTC.

In its sample, this clone ranks as medium-sized. The J gene is TRBJ1-2, the V gene TRBV7-6; a possible D gene is TRBD1 (6 bases). Germline V gene lookup returns CDR1 SGHVS and CDR2 FNYEAQ. The CDR3 is 13 residues long. V was cut by 6 bases and J by 4 bases, with 12 bases left in between. The CDR3 loop is CASSYGQSYGYTF. The CDR3 DNA is TGTGCCAGCAGTTACGGACAGTCCTATGGCTACACCTTC.

The CDR3 reads CASSQDQHSYYGYTF. CDR3 coding DNA: TGTGCCAGCAGCCAAGATCAACACAGCTACTATGGCTACACCTTC. The J gene is TRBJ1-2, the V gene TRBV14; D gene uncertain. Germline CDR1 and CDR2: SGHDN and FVKESK. V was pared by 0 bases and J by 3 bases, with 11 bases between. The CDR3 spans 15 residues.

The chain joins TRBV4-1 to TRBJ2-1; 9 bases align to TRBD2. This CDR3 has 16 residues. V dropped 3 bases and J dropped 4; count of bases not matched to a gene: 7. CDR1 and CDR2 from the germline V gene are MGHRA and YSYEKL. For the CDR3, the DNA is TGCGCCAGCAGCCACCGAAGCGGGGGGCCTTACAATGAGCAGTTCTTC. This codes for CASSHRSGGPYNEQFF.

The CDR3 region is CASSIVGQSPEAFF. The CDR3, as DNA: TGTGCCAGTAGTATAGTCGGGCAGAGCCCTGAAGCTTTCTTT. The chain carries TRBV19 and TRBJ1-1; D call uncertain. The CDR3 sequence is 14 residues long. Between the trimmed V and J ends, which lost 1 base and 6 bases, there was a span of 12 bases. Germline CDR1 is LNHDA and CDR2 is SQIVND (reference sequence).

This clone is medium-sized in the sample. Written as DNA, the CDR3 is TGTGCCTGGCAACAGGGGGCGCCCACTGAAGCTTTCTTT. It specifies CAWQQGAPTEAFF. The chain is built from TRBV30 and TRBJ1-1; 9 positions agree with TRBD1. The ends lost 5 bases at V and 4 bases at J; junction bases unmatched: 5. The CDR3 runs to 13 residues. Germline V CDR1 and CDR2: GTSNPN, SVGIG (reference sequence).

The table lists this clone with a count of one. The rearrangement links TRBV27 to TRBJ1-5; 8 bases are shared with TRBD1. This CDR3 contains 14 residues. Germline values: CDR1 MNHEY, CDR2 SMNVEV (reference sequence). Trimming at V came to 6 bases and at J to 5 bases, leaving 6 bases not matched to a gene. In DNA, the CDR3 is TGTGCCAGCAGCCGAACAGGGGGTGATCAGCCCCAGCATTTT. It is translated as CASSRTGGDQPQHF.

The CDR3 DNA reads TGCGCCAGCACCCAGGACCAAGAGACCCAGTACTTC. This sequence encodes CASTQDQETQYF. The chain has TRBV5-1 and TRBJ2-5; D unresolved. The CDR3 has 12 amino acids. Germline V CDR1 and CDR2: SGHRS, YFSETQ. The germline V and J ends were trimmed by 6 bases and 0 bases, with 6 bases remaining between them.

J is TRBJ2-7 and V is TRBV28; a possible D gene is TRBD1 (5 bases). Trimming removed 3 bases from V and 4 bases from J, with 10 bases in between. Looked up from germline, CDR1 is MDHEN and CDR2 is SYDVKM. The CDR3 runs 13 residues. The CDR3 is CASSLGRVYEQYF. The CDR3, as DNA: TGTGCCAGCAGTTTGGGCAGGGTTTACGAGCAGTACTTC.

This clone was detected once. The chain recombines TRBV5-4 with TRBJ2-5, with 11 bases matching TRBD2. Germline CDR1 reads SGHNT; CDR2 reads YYREEE (reference sequence). The CDR3 loop spans 14 amino acids. V was clipped by 3 bases and J by 5 bases; unmatched bases: 3. The CDR3 bases are TGTGCCAGCAGCTCGGGACTAGCGGTTGAGACCCAGTACTTC. This encodes CASSSGLAVETQYF.

This clone has only a few counts. The chain uses TRBV6-5 and TRBJ1-2; no firm D call. The V and J ends lost 7 bases and 7 bases respectively, with 10 bases between them. This CDR3 spans 11 amino acids. CDR1 and CDR2 (germline): MNHEY, SVGAGI. CDR3 protein: CASTSGSGYTF. For the CDR3, the DNA is TGTGCCAGCACTTCGGGATCTGGCTACACCTTC.

The J gene is TRBJ2-7, the V gene TRBV5-1; TRBD1 is a possible D gene (5 bases). V shed 2 bases and J shed 5 bases, with 11 bases lying between them. CDR3 length: 13 residues. The germline V gene has CDR1 SGHRS and CDR2 YFSETQ. CDR3 loop: CASSFSGPDEQYF. CDR3 sequence (DNA): TGCGCCAGCAGCTTTTCAGGGCCGGACGAGCAGTACTTC.

This clone was counted only a few times. The J gene is TRBJ1-4, the V gene TRBV7-6; the D is unclear. Germline V gives CDR1 SGHVS, CDR2 FNYEAQ. The CDR3 covers 12 residues. V lost 3 bases and J lost 12, with 11 bases in between. As DNA, the CDR3 is TGTGCCAGCAGCTTCGTGATATCCCAACTGTTTTTT. This encodes CASSFVISQLFF.

This clone has more than one count but fewer than ten. This chain links TRBV18 with TRBJ1-2, with a tentative D call TRBD1 (5 bases). The V end was cut by 6 bases, the J end by 3 bases, with 20 bases between. Germline V lookup: CDR1 KGHSH, CDR2 LQKENI. This CDR3 has 16 residues. The CDR3 loop reads CASSFRARGDDYGYTF. CDR3 DNA sequence: TGTGCCAGCTCTTTTCGGGCGCGGGGGGACGACTATGGCTACACCTTC.

The rearrangement links TRBV5-1 to TRBJ1-2, with D possibly TRBD1 on 6 matching bases. Germline V gives CDR1 SGHRS, CDR2 YFSETQ. Trimming pared 0 bases from V and 4 bases from J, leaving 13 bases between. This CDR3 has 15 residues. The CDR3 here is CASSLDGGAIYGYTF. The DNA for the CDR3 is TGCGCCAGCAGCTTGGATGGGGGCGCGATCTATGGCTACACCTTC.

The rearrangement uses TRBV4-2 and TRBJ2-7; D is undetermined. V gave up 1 base and J gave up 2 bases, with 12 bases separating them. Germline-derived CDR1 and CDR2 are LGHNA and YNFKEQ. CDR3 size: 15 residues. The CDR3 is CASSQGAQEPYEQYF. CDR3 nucleotide sequence: TGTGCCAGCAGCCAAGGGGCCCAGGAGCCCTACGAGCAGTACTTC.

The chain is built from TRBV10-2 and TRBJ2-1, with TRBD2 matching over 8 bases. J was trimmed by 8 bases and V by 5 bases; bases with no gene match: 11. The CDR3 is 15 amino acids. In germline, CDR1 is WSHSY, CDR2 SAAADI. The CDR3 is CASSPLVSGVDEQFF. The CDR3 DNA is TGCGCCAGCAGTCCTCTAGTTAGCGGGGTCGATGAGCAGTTCTTC.

The chain's CDR3 is CASSLGTDYEAFF. In nucleotides, the CDR3 is TGTGCCAGCAGCTTAGGGACGGACTATGAAGCTTTCTTT. The genes are TRBV7-9 and TRBJ1-1; D remains unclear. The germline V gene has CDR1 SEHNR and CDR2 FQNEAQ (reference sequence). V was cut by 1 base and J by 7 bases, with 10 bases left in between. The CDR3 length is 13 residues.

V and J are TRBV5-7 and TRBJ2-3; the match to TRBD2 covers 7 bases. TRBV5-7 is an open reading frame, and its role is uncertain. Trimming took 0 bases from V and 6 from J; bases not matched to a gene: 16. The CDR3 has 18 amino acids. The CDR3 reads CASSLGGGPSSIWDTQYF. CDR3 sequence (DNA): TGTGCCAGCAGCTTGGGGGGGGGACCTTCGTCAATATGGGATACGCAGTATTTT.

The chain couples TRBV11-2 to TRBJ2-3; tentative D call: TRBD1 (5 bases). Trimming removed 1 base at V and 4 bases at J, with 15 bases between. Germline lookup yields CDR1 SGHAT and CDR2 FQNNGV. This CDR3 is built from 16 residues. The CDR3 region has the DNA TGTGCCAGCAGCTTAGTGGGCGGAGTGGGGCCAGATACGCAGTATTTT. Translating gives CASSLVGGVGPDTQYF.

This clone was detected only a few times. The rearrangement links TRBV7-2 to TRBJ1-2; 10 nucleotides line up with TRBD1. CDR1 SGHTA and CDR2 FQGNSA come from the germline V gene. Trimming removed 5 bases from V and 8 bases from J; junction bases left unmatched: 8. CDR3 length: 14 residues. CDR3 in amino acids: CASSPRQGAIGYTF. CDR3 DNA: TGTGCCAGCAGCCCCCGACAGGGGGCGATCGGCTACACCTTC.